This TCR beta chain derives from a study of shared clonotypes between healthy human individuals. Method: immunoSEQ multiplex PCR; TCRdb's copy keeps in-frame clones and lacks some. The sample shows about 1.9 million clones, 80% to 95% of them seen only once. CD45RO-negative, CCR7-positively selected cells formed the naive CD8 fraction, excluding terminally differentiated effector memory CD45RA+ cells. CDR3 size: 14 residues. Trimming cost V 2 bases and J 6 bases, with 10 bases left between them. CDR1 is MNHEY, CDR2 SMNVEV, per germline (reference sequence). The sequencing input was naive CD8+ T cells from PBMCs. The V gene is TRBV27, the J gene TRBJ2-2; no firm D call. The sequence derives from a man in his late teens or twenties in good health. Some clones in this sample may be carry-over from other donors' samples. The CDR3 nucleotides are TGTGCCAGCAGTTTACAAATAGGCCCCGGGGAGCTGTTTTTT. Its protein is CASSLQIGPGELFF.